This T cell receptor beta chain was found in a study of beta chain features in type 1 diabetes (dated by TCRdb to between 2017 and 2018). Turning to the overall study: Patients and healthy donors did not differ in mean age, gender distribution, total cell number or subset yield. A total of 107,917,701 sorted cells were examined across all samples, and RNA yield correlated strongly with the number of cells per subset. The study compared TCRB repertoires of sorted circulating CD4+ T cell subsets between recently diagnosed type 1 diabetes patients and matched healthy donors. Regulatory and stem cell-like memory subsets were obtained from only 8 patients and about eight healthy donors, while naive and central memory subsets were obtained from all 28 donors.

Results and caveats for the whole study, not just this receptor: Fewer insertions and more nucleotide deletions at VDJ recombination sites were observed in patients with type 1 diabetes, implying thymic rearrangement abnormalities. HLA sub-analyses involved small numbers of individuals, so any influence of HLA type on TCRB rearrangement remained unresolved. Type 1 diabetes patients showed a moderate but significant shortening of TCRB CDR3 length in all four CD4+ subsets. Because cDNA was sequenced instead of genomic DNA, activated cells with high expression could be over-represented, although the groups did not differ in activation or CD3 levels. Shorter templates might have been favored by PCR, but patient and control samples were amplified and corrected together, so both groups would have been affected equally by any skew. Naive, central memory and regulatory TCRB repertoires appeared more similar among patients than among healthy donors.

Each donor gave one peripheral blood draw, approximately 110 mL on average, collected into heparinised tubes. Naive, central memory, regulatory and stem cell-like memory CD4+ T cells were sorted on a BD FACSAria II using a panel including CD45RO, CCR7, CD25, CD127, CD95 and CD27. All sorted populations exceeded 98% purity. PBMCs were isolated right away by Lymphoprep density gradient centrifugation and were stained directly, without culture. So that batch effects would be minimized, each experiment stained and sorted samples in pairs, pairing one healthy donor with one patient. All of the isolated RNA was reverse transcribed with the High Capacity cDNA Reverse Transcription Kit, so expressed TCRB transcripts were sequenced. Deep immunoSEQ sequencing was performed on naive, central memory and regulatory T cell samples, with an average of roughly 3.3 million total reads per sample. Sorted cells were lysed in RLT buffer, and RNA was extracted using DNase-treated RNeasy Micro or Mini kits according to cell number. Each cell subset was processed on its own to prevent cross-contamination, while patient and healthy donor samples were processed together. The immunoSEQ multiplex PCR was used to amplify TCRB sequences from cDNA, yielding 87-bp fragments that span the CDR3 region. Amplicons were sequenced on the Illumina HiSeq platform. Per the source publication's procedure: PCR bias was corrected computationally using synthetic template baselines, and reads within Hamming distance 2 were collapsed, with unmergeable singletons discarded. Reads were aligned against IMGT so that V, D and J genes, CDR3 length and insertions or deletions at six rearrangement sites could be assigned. Clonotype counts were normalized to sorted cell number within each subset before computing true diversity and Gini coefficients with the tcR R package. The overlap coefficient, calculated on TCRB nucleotide sequences, was used to quantify repertoire sharing. What TCRdb holds here is the immuneACCESS table cut down to in-frame rearrangements. Part of the clones is not present; checked against another copy, under half of the missing clones reflect an unresolved V gene, and the others are unexplained. The DNA gave D and trimming, while V, J and clone size come from that table. The sample profile shows roughly 150,000 clones; almost 8% of them were found once. About 0.5% of the sample is taken by the ten largest.

CDR3 length: 14 amino acids, cysteine to phenylalanine. Solely the CDR3 DNA is kept, with 42 bases framed from the first base. V lost 4 bases and J lost 8 bases; the stretch between them is 17 bases long. The germline V gene sets CDR1 to SGHAT and CDR2 to FQNNGV. This clone was detected a few times. The specificity of this receptor is unknown. No quality values exist for individual bases; no much larger clone is one base distant. Here the chain combines TRBV11-2 and TRBJ1-2; the best D guess is TRBD1, with 6 bases matching. The receptor was derived from a young man with type 1 diabetes. Sequenced sample: central memory CD4+ T cells from blood. CDR3 reads: CASSYDRSYGGYTF. The base sequence is TGTGCCAGCAGCTACGACAGGTCCTATGGCGGCTACACCTTC.